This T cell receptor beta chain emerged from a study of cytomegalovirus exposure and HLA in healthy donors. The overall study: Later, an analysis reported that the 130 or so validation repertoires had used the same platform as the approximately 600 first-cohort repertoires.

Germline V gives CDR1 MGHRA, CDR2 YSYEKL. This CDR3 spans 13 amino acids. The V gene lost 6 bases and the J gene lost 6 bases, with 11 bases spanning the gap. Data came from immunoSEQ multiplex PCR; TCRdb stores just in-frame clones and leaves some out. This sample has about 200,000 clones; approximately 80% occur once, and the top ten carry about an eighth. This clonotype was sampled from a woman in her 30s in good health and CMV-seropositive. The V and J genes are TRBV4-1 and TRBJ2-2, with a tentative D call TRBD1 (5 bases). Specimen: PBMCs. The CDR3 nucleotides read TGCGCCAGCAGTCCAGACAGAGCCGGGGAGCTGTTTTTT. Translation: CASSPDRAGELFF.